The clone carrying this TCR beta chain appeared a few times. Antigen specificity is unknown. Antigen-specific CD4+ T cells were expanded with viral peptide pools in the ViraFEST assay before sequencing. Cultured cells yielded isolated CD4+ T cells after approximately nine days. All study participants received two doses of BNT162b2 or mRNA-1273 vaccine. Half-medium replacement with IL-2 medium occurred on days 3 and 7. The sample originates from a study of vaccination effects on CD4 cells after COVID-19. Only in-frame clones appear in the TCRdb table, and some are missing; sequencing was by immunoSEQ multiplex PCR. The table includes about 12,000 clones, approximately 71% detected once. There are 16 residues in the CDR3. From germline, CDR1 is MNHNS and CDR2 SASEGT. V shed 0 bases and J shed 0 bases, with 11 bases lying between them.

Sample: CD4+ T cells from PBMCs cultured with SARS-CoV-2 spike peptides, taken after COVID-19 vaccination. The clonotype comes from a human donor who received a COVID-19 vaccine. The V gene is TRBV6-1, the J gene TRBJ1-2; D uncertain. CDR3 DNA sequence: TGTGCCAGCAGTGAAGCGTTCGCGGAAGCTAACTATGGCTACACCTTC. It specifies CASSEAFAEANYGYTF.